This TCR beta chain stems from a study of blood T cells in healthy people across ages. Study information: Per two T cells, template switching captured roughly one barcoded beta molecule. Findings and limits, study-wide: Fewer expanded clones and more diversity marked long-lived versus aged donors.

Regarding this clonotype: Its matching antigen is unknown.

The CDR3 is 17 amino acids. Trimming shortened V by 6 bases and J by 0 bases, and 18 bases separated the two germline ends. Germline CDR1 MGHRA, CDR2 YSYEKL. For the second PCR, which ran for about 7 to 11 cycles, a sample-barcoded 5' primer and a J-beta primer mix were used. Using its own MiXCR run on the 5' RACE reads, TCRdb lists one record per CDR3 protein. The sample shows some 900,000 distinct CDR3 sequences, 45% to 50% of them seen only once. This clonotype was obtained from a man younger than 45 in good health. The sample was blood. This sequence joins TRBV4-1 and TRBJ2-1; a weak D match, TRBD1 (8 bases). The CDR3 loop reads CASRRTQGGVSYNEQFF. The CDR3 nucleotides read TGCGCCAGCAGGCGCACACAGGGGGGGGTCTCCTACAATGAGCAGTTCTTC.